Reported below is one T cell receptor beta chain. V lost 7 bases and J lost 5, with 17 bases in between. The germline V gene encodes CDR1 SGHAT and CDR2 FQNNGV. CDR3 length: 14 residues. This record comes from a study of blood T cell repertoires in COVID-19. Across the study: The study drew acute and convalescent COVID-19 samples from the United States, Italy and Spain.

Authors' data handling: Estimated nucleated cell counts came from reference gene primer amplification. Sequencing used immunoSEQ multiplex PCR; TCRdb keeps in-frame clones, though not all of them. V, J and clone size reflect that table, while D and trimming were determined from the DNA. The sample comprises about 140,000 clones, about 80% of which are singletons, and 3% to 4.5% rests with the top ten. This clonotype originated in a woman aged 60 to 75 with acute or convalescent COVID-19. The rearrangement uses TRBV11-2 and TRBJ1-1; D is perhaps TRBD1 (5 bases). The sample consisted of peripheral blood. CDR3 sequence (DNA): TGTGCCAGCACCCCTCCGGGGGTACGGACTGAAGCTTTCTTT. As protein: CASTPPGVRTEAFF.